This T cell receptor beta chain was sequenced during a study of blood T cell repertoires in COVID-19. Study summary: PBMCs, B-cell-depleted T cells, or T cells provided the cDNA or gDNA that made up the material.

Source study methods: Estimated nucleated cell counts came from reference gene primer amplification. Profiling relied on immunoSEQ multiplex PCR, and the TCRdb table lists in-frame clones only, not all of them. From that table come the V and J calls and clone size; the DNA was used to work out D and trimming. Of roughly 73,000 clones listed, approximately 92% are singletons. Trimming stripped 3 bases from V and 0 bases from J, with 8 bases between. CDR1 is GTSNPN, CDR2 SVGIG, per germline (reference sequence). CDR3 length: 13 amino acids. This sequence joins TRBV30 and TRBJ1-1; no firm D call. The receptor was derived from an elderly man with acute or convalescent COVID-19. Sequencing was carried out using peripheral blood. CDR3 sequence: CAWRWEMNTEAFF. DNA for the CDR3: TGTGCCTGGAGGTGGGAGATGAACACTGAAGCTTTCTTT.